Listed below are T cell receptor beta chains from one sample, sequenced in a study of CD8+ T cells in alopecia areata. TCRdb keeps only in-frame clones here, not all; method: immunoSEQ multiplex PCR. The sample contains about 200,000 clones, about 56% of which appear only once. Sequenced sample: CD8+ T cells sorted from blood. Every receptor here comes from a human donor in good health. The CDR3 runs from the conserved cysteine through the conserved F or W. Each record gives: V gene, clone size, CDR3 length, D gene, J gene, CDR3 DNA, CDR3 protein. The D gene is left open where the match is weak. Expanded clones are given a class, and other clones once, few, many or no size at all.

v_gene: TRBV6-5
abundance: once
len: 16
d_gene: -
j_gene: TRBJ2-1
CDR3nt: TGTGCCAGCAGTTATTTCACCGGGGGATCCTACAATGAGCAGTTCTTC
CDR3aa: CASSYFTGGSYNEQFF

v_gene: TRBV27
abundance: -
len: 16
d_gene: -
j_gene: TRBJ1-1
CDR3nt: TGTGCCAGCAGTTTATCGAAGGGGGGGATGAACACTGAAGCTTTCTTT
CDR3aa: CASSLSKGGMNTEAFF

v_gene: TRBV4-1
abundance: -
len: 17
d_gene: TRBD1
j_gene: TRBJ2-2
CDR3nt: TGCGCCAGCAGCCAAGAAAGATCCGGGACAGGGGACGGGGAGCTGTTTTTT
CDR3aa: CASSQERSGTGDGELFF

v_gene: TRBV9
abundance: -
len: 15
d_gene: -
j_gene: TRBJ1-2
CDR3nt: TGTGCCAGCAGCGTAGTAACAGACAGTCTGTATGGCTACACCTTC
CDR3aa: CASSVVTDSLYGYTF

v_gene: TRBV6-5
abundance: -
len: 16
d_gene: TRBD1
j_gene: TRBJ2-1
CDR3nt: TGTGCCAGCAGTTACGGAAGGGACAGCTCCTACAATGAGCAGTTCTTC
CDR3aa: CASSYGRDSSYNEQFF

v_gene: TRBV27
abundance: -
len: 16
d_gene: TRBD1
j_gene: TRBJ2-3
CDR3nt: TGTGCCAGCAGTGCCACAGGGGGCCTTAGCACAGATACGCAGTATTTT
CDR3aa: CASSATGGLSTDTQYF

v_gene: TRBV11-1
abundance: -
len: 14
d_gene: -
j_gene: TRBJ2-7
CDR3nt: TGTGCCAGCAGCGCCCGACATGGGTCCTACGAGCAGTACTTC
CDR3aa: CASSARHGSYEQYF

v_gene: TRBV6-5
abundance: -
len: 13
d_gene: -
j_gene: TRBJ2-1
CDR3nt: TGTGCCAGCAGTTACTCGTCAGGAGGTGAGCAGTTCTTC
CDR3aa: CASSYSSGGEQFF

v_gene: TRBV29-1
abundance: -
len: 15
d_gene: -
j_gene: TRBJ1-3
CDR3nt: TGCAGCGTTGCGGACGGGGGTTTCTCTGGAAACACCATATATTTT
CDR3aa: CSVADGGFSGNTIYF

v_gene: TRBV27
abundance: -
len: 13
d_gene: TRBD1
j_gene: TRBJ2-7
CDR3nt: TGTGCCAGCAGGATCGGACAGGGGTACGAGCAGTACTTC
CDR3aa: CASRIGQGYEQYF

v_gene: TRBV9
abundance: -
len: 15
d_gene: TRBD1
j_gene: TRBJ2-7
CDR3nt: TGTGCCAGCAGCGCTGGGACAGGGGGGGCCTACGAGCAGTACTTC
CDR3aa: CASSAGTGGAYEQYF

v_gene: TRBV18
abundance: -
len: 12
d_gene: -
j_gene: TRBJ2-7
CDR3nt: TGTGCCAGCTCACCCGGTAACGCCGAGCAGTACTTC
CDR3aa: CASSPGNAEQYF

v_gene: TRBV2
abundance: few
len: 14
d_gene: TRBD1
j_gene: TRBJ1-1
CDR3nt: TGTGCCAGCAGTTGGCGACAGGGGAGTTCTGAAGCTTTCTTT
CDR3aa: CASSWRQGSSEAFF

v_gene: TRBV10-3
abundance: -
len: 15
d_gene: -
j_gene: TRBJ1-1
CDR3nt: TGTGCCATCAGTGAGTCCGGCCCTGAGGTCGATGAAGCTTTCTTT
CDR3aa: CAISESGPEVDEAFF

v_gene: TRBV7-9
abundance: few
len: 14
d_gene: -
j_gene: TRBJ2-7
CDR3nt: TGTGCCAGCGGACCCGAACGGGCAGCCTACGAGCAGTACTTC
CDR3aa: CASGPERAAYEQYF

v_gene: TRBV11-2
abundance: -
len: 14
d_gene: TRBD1
j_gene: TRBJ1-2
CDR3nt: TGTGCCAGCAGCTCAAGGACAGGGCTTGGTGGCTACACCTTC
CDR3aa: CASSSRTGLGGYTF

v_gene: TRBV7-9
abundance: few
len: 14
d_gene: -
j_gene: TRBJ2-3
CDR3nt: TGTGCCAGCAGCTTAGTACTAAACACAGATACGCAGTATTTT
CDR3aa: CASSLVLNTDTQYF

v_gene: TRBV15
abundance: -
len: 13
d_gene: -
j_gene: TRBJ2-3
CDR3nt: TGTGCCACCAGGAAGCTGGGCACAGATACGCAGTATTTT
CDR3aa: CATRKLGTDTQYF

v_gene: TRBV4-1
abundance: -
len: 15
d_gene: TRBD1
j_gene: TRBJ2-7
CDR3nt: TGCGCCAGCAGCCACGTGGGACAGGGGACCTACGAGCAGTACTTC
CDR3aa: CASSHVGQGTYEQYF

v_gene: TRBV7-2
abundance: -
len: 17
d_gene: TRBD2
j_gene: TRBJ2-3
CDR3nt: TGTGCCAGCAGCACCCGAGTCACTAGCGGAGCCACAGATACGCAGTATTTT
CDR3aa: CASSTRVTSGATDTQYF

v_gene: TRBV25-1
abundance: -
len: 12
d_gene: TRBD1
j_gene: TRBJ2-7
CDR3nt: TGTGCCAGCAGTGAAACAGGGGACGAGCAGTACTTC
CDR3aa: CASSETGDEQYF

v_gene: TRBV4-1
abundance: -
len: 14
d_gene: -
j_gene: TRBJ2-7
CDR3nt: TGCGCCAGCAGCCAGGGGGTTACGGGCTACGAGCAGTACTTC
CDR3aa: CASSQGVTGYEQYF

v_gene: TRBV4-1
abundance: -
len: 14
d_gene: -
j_gene: TRBJ2-7
CDR3nt: TGCGCCAGCAGCCAAGATCAGGTGAGCTACGAGCAGTACTTC
CDR3aa: CASSQDQVSYEQYF

v_gene: TRBV9
abundance: few
len: 12
d_gene: TRBD1
j_gene: TRBJ1-2
CDR3nt: TGTGCCAGCAGCGGTGACAGGGGTGGCTACACCTTC
CDR3aa: CASSGDRGGYTF

v_gene: TRBV5-1
abundance: few
len: 15
d_gene: TRBD1
j_gene: TRBJ2-3
CDR3nt: TGCGCCAGCAGCGACGGACAGGCAAGCACAGATACGCAGTATTTT
CDR3aa: CASSDGQASTDTQYF

v_gene: TRBV7-9
abundance: few
len: 11
d_gene: -
j_gene: TRBJ1-1
CDR3nt: TGTGCCAGCAGCTTGGGCACTGAAGCTTTCTTT
CDR3aa: CASSLGTEAFF

v_gene: TRBV4-1
abundance: -
len: 13
d_gene: -
j_gene: TRBJ2-2
CDR3nt: TGCGCCAGCAGCCAAGTACGCGGCGCGGAGCTGTTTTTT
CDR3aa: CASSQVRGAELFF

v_gene: TRBV2
abundance: -
len: 13
d_gene: -
j_gene: TRBJ1-3
CDR3nt: TGTGCCAGTATGGTGGCAGCCGGAAACACCATATATTTT
CDR3aa: CASMVAAGNTIYF

v_gene: TRBV30
abundance: few
len: 15
d_gene: -
j_gene: TRBJ2-1
CDR3nt: TGTGCCTGGAGTGTACTGGGGGCTGGTTACAATGAGCAGTTCTTC
CDR3aa: CAWSVLGAGYNEQFF

v_gene: TRBV29-1
abundance: few
len: 15
d_gene: TRBD1
j_gene: TRBJ2-1
CDR3nt: TGCAGCGTTGAATATACAGGGGCAAGGGGCAATGAGCAGTTCTTC
CDR3aa: CSVEYTGARGNEQFF

v_gene: TRBV11-2
abundance: few
len: 16
d_gene: -
j_gene: TRBJ1-1
CDR3nt: TGTGCCAGCAGCTTAGATGGCAGAACAATGAACACTGAAGCTTTCTTT
CDR3aa: CASSLDGRTMNTEAFF

v_gene: TRBV6-6
abundance: -
len: 13
d_gene: TRBD1
j_gene: TRBJ2-7
CDR3nt: TGTGCCAGCAGCTTGGACAGGGCCTACGAGCAGTACTTC
CDR3aa: CASSLDRAYEQYF

v_gene: TRBV13
abundance: -
len: 15
d_gene: TRBD2
j_gene: TRBJ2-7
CDR3nt: TGTGCCAGCAGCCCCCGGACTAGCGGCACCTACGAGCAGTACTTC
CDR3aa: CASSPRTSGTYEQYF

v_gene: TRBV29-1
abundance: -
len: 14
d_gene: -
j_gene: TRBJ1-1
CDR3nt: TGCAGCGTTGAACCGGCCGGGCAGCGAACTGGAGCTTTCTTT
CDR3aa: CSVEPAGQRTGAFF

v_gene: TRBV5-4
abundance: -
len: 15
d_gene: TRBD1
j_gene: TRBJ1-2
CDR3nt: TGTGCCAGCAGCTTGATAGACAGGGATTACTATGGCTACACCTTC
CDR3aa: CASSLIDRDYYGYTF

v_gene: TRBV23-1
abundance: -
len: 18
d_gene: -
j_gene: TRBJ1-5
CDR3nt: TGCGCCAGCAGTCAATTTGGTCCGGTGGGGGCTAGCAATCAGCCCCAGCATTTT
CDR3aa: CASSQFGPVGASNQPQHF

v_gene: TRBV7-8
abundance: -
len: 16
d_gene: TRBD2
j_gene: TRBJ2-5
CDR3nt: TGTGCCAGCAGCTGGGGACTAGCGGGGGGGCGAGAGACCCAGTACTTC
CDR3aa: CASSWGLAGGRETQYF

v_gene: TRBV7-6
abundance: -
len: 16
d_gene: -
j_gene: TRBJ2-1
CDR3nt: TGTGCCAGCAGCTCCCCTCTCGGGGGGCTTTACAATGAGCAGTTCTTC
CDR3aa: CASSSPLGGLYNEQFF

v_gene: TRBV27
abundance: -
len: 17
d_gene: TRBD1
j_gene: TRBJ1-5
CDR3nt: TGTGCCAGCAGTTCAGCAACAGGGGATGTGGACAATCAGCCCCAGCATTTT
CDR3aa: CASSSATGDVDNQPQHF

v_gene: TRBV29-1
abundance: -
len: 16
d_gene: TRBD2
j_gene: TRBJ2-1
CDR3nt: TGCAGCCCTCCCGAGGAGCTAGCGGGGGGGGACAATGAGCAGTTCTTC
CDR3aa: CSPPEELAGGDNEQFF

v_gene: TRBV13
abundance: -
len: 16
d_gene: TRBD2
j_gene: TRBJ2-5
CDR3nt: TGTGCCAGCAGCCTGGGGACTAGCGGCCCCCAAGAGACCCAGTACTTC
CDR3aa: CASSLGTSGPQETQYF

v_gene: TRBV14
abundance: -
len: 15
d_gene: -
j_gene: TRBJ1-2
CDR3nt: TGTGCCAGCAGCCAAGTTACAGGGCAAAACTATGGCTACACCTTC
CDR3aa: CASSQVTGQNYGYTF

v_gene: TRBV29-1
abundance: -
len: 11
d_gene: -
j_gene: TRBJ1-1
CDR3nt: TGCAGCGTTGGTCTCAACACTGAAGCTTTCTTT
CDR3aa: CSVGLNTEAFF

v_gene: TRBV4-1
abundance: -
len: 13
d_gene: -
j_gene: TRBJ1-4
CDR3nt: TGCGCCAGCAGCCAAGTGCAGGGGGAAAAACTGTTTTTT
CDR3aa: CASSQVQGEKLFF

v_gene: TRBV2
abundance: -
len: 14
d_gene: -
j_gene: TRBJ1-1
CDR3nt: TGTGCCAGCAGTGTACGAGGGACGGAGGATGAAGCTTTCTTT
CDR3aa: CASSVRGTEDEAFF

v_gene: TRBV13
abundance: -
len: 13
d_gene: -
j_gene: TRBJ2-5
CDR3nt: TGTGCCAGCAGCAACCGCTCGGGAGAGACCCAGTACTTC
CDR3aa: CASSNRSGETQYF

v_gene: TRBV29-1
abundance: -
len: 9
d_gene: -
j_gene: TRBJ1-2
CDR3nt: TGCAGCGCCGAGGGTGGCTACACCTTC
CDR3aa: CSAEGGYTF

v_gene: TRBV19
abundance: medium-sized
len: 16
d_gene: -
j_gene: TRBJ2-3
CDR3nt: TGTGCCAGTAGGGCGCGTCTTGAACTCGACACAGATACGCAGTATTTT
CDR3aa: CASRARLELDTDTQYF

v_gene: TRBV19
abundance: -
len: 14
d_gene: -
j_gene: TRBJ2-1
CDR3nt: TGTGCCAGTAGTATTCTACAGGGCGGCCATGAGCAGTTCTTC
CDR3aa: CASSILQGGHEQFF

v_gene: TRBV13
abundance: -
len: 13
d_gene: TRBD1
j_gene: TRBJ1-2
CDR3nt: TGTGCCAGCAGCCAAACAGGGGCGACAGGCTACACCTTC
CDR3aa: CASSQTGATGYTF

v_gene: TRBV27
abundance: -
len: 14
d_gene: TRBD2
j_gene: TRBJ2-5
CDR3nt: TGTGCCAGCAGTCAGGGACTAGCGGGGGAGACCCAGTACTTC
CDR3aa: CASSQGLAGETQYF

v_gene: TRBV15
abundance: -
len: 15
d_gene: -
j_gene: TRBJ1-4
CDR3nt: TGTGCCACCAGCAGAGAGGCAGGCTCTAATGAAAAACTGTTTTTT
CDR3aa: CATSREAGSNEKLFF

v_gene: TRBV7-7
abundance: many
len: 15
d_gene: TRBD2
j_gene: TRBJ2-1
CDR3nt: TGTGCCAGCAGCCAAGACCGGGACTATTACAATGAGCAGTTCTTC
CDR3aa: CASSQDRDYYNEQFF

v_gene: TRBV19
abundance: -
len: 10
d_gene: -
j_gene: TRBJ1-1
CDR3nt: TGTGCCAGTAGGCAGAATGAAGCTTTCTTT
CDR3aa: CASRQNEAFF

v_gene: TRBV29-1
abundance: -
len: 19
d_gene: -
j_gene: TRBJ1-5
CDR3nt: TGCAGCGTTCGGTTCGGGTTTTACTGGCCTGACGAAAGCAATCAGCCCCAGCATTTT
CDR3aa: CSVRFGFYWPDESNQPQHF

v_gene: TRBV5-6
abundance: -
len: 15
d_gene: -
j_gene: TRBJ1-3
CDR3nt: TGTGCCAGCAGCTTAAGGATAGACTCTGGAAACACCATATATTTT
CDR3aa: CASSLRIDSGNTIYF

v_gene: TRBV11-2
abundance: many
len: 11
d_gene: -
j_gene: TRBJ2-4
CDR3nt: TGTGCCAGCAGCTTTGGGAACATTCAGTACTTC
CDR3aa: CASSFGNIQYF

v_gene: TRBV14
abundance: few
len: 15
d_gene: -
j_gene: TRBJ1-6
CDR3nt: TGTGCCAGCACCCCAGACGAGGGAGAGGAATCACCCCTCCACTTT
CDR3aa: CASTPDEGEESPLHF

v_gene: TRBV5-4
abundance: -
len: 15
d_gene: -
j_gene: TRBJ2-3
CDR3nt: TGTGCCAGCACCCTGACTACCGCTAGCACAGATACGCAGTATTTT
CDR3aa: CASTLTTASTDTQYF